These T cell receptor beta chains were read from a single sample in a study of blood T cell repertoires in COVID-19. Assay used: immunoSEQ multiplex PCR; TCRdb lists only in-frame clones, some missing. The sample lists 250,000 or so clones, 90% occurring once. Input material: peripheral blood. The receptors here all came from a woman aged 60 to 75 with COVID-19, enrolled during active disease. Both conserved end residues are part of each CDR3. Each record gives: J gene, V gene, CDR3 protein.

J gene: TRBJ2-7; V gene: TRBV11-2; CDR3 protein: CASSLLFGRGTIYEQYF
J gene: TRBJ1-1; V gene: TRBV18; CDR3 protein: CASSPFHSSNTEAFF
J gene: TRBJ2-1; V gene: TRBV3-1/TRBV3-2; CDR3 protein: CASSQGGGTYNEQFF
J gene: TRBJ1-2; V gene: TRBV4-1; CDR3 protein: CASSQEPQGRGRNGYTF
J gene: TRBJ1-3; V gene: TRBV12-3/TRBV12-4; CDR3 protein: CASSFRGQGVFFF
J gene: TRBJ2-7; V gene: TRBV6-2/TRBV6-3; CDR3 protein: CASSYRGDISWEQYF
J gene: TRBJ1-2; V gene: TRBV2; CDR3 protein: CASSELDRSDNYGYTF
J gene: TRBJ1-1; V gene: TRBV10-3; CDR3 protein: CAISEFSGRTEAFF
J gene: TRBJ1-2; V gene: TRBV5-4; CDR3 protein: CASSLFTQGDGYTF
J gene: TRBJ1-1; V gene: TRBV11-2; CDR3 protein: CASSLVQGRGMNTEAFF
J gene: TRBJ2-7; V gene: TRBV9; CDR3 protein: CASSQLGQGSMYEQYF
J gene: TRBJ1-2; V gene: TRBV9; CDR3 protein: CASSVDQGAYGYTF